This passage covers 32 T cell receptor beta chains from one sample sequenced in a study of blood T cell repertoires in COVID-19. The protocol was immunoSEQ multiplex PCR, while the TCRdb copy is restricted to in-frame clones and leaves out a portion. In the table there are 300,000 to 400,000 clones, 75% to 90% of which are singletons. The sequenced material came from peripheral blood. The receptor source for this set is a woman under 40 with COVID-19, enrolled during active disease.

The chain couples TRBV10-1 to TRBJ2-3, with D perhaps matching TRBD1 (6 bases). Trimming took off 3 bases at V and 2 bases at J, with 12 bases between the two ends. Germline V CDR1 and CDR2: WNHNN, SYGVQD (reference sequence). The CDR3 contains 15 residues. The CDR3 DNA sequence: TGCGCCAGCAGTGACTGGTCAGGGGACACAGATACGCAGTATTTT. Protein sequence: CASSDWSGDTDTQYF.

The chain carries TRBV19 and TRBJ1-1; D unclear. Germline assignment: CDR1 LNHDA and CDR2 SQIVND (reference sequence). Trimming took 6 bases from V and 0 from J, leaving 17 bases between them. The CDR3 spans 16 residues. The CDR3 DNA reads TGTGCCAGTAGACCCCCCGTCCTGGGCATGAACACTGAAGCTTTCTTT. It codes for CASRPPVLGMNTEAFF.

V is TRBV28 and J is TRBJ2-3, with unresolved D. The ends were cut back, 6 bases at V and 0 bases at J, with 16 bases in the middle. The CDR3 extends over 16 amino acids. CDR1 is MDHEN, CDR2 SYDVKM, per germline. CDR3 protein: CASSPSGSSSTDTQYF. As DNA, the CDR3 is TGTGCCAGCAGCCCTAGTGGGTCCTCTAGCACAGATACGCAGTATTTT.

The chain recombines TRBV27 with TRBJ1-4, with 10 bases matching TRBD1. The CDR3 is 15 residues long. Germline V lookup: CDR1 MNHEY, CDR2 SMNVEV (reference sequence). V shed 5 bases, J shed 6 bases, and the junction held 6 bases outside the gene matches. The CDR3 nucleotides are TGTGCCAGCAGTACAGCCGGGACAGGGGATGAAAAACTGTTTTTT. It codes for CASSTAGTGDEKLFF.

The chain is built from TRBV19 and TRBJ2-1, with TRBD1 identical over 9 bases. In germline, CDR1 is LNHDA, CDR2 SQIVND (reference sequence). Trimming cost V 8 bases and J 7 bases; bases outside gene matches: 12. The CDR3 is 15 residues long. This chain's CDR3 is CASRITGGARNEQFF. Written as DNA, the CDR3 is TGTGCCAGTCGAATCACAGGGGGCGCTAGGAATGAGCAGTTCTTC.

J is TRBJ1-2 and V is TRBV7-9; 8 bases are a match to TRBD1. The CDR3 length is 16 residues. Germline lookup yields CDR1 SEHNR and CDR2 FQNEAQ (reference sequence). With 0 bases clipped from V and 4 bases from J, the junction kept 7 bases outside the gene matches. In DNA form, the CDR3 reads TGTGCCAGCAGCTTAGCCCCGGGACAGGCAAGCTATGGCTACACCTTC. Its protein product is CASSLAPGQASYGYTF.

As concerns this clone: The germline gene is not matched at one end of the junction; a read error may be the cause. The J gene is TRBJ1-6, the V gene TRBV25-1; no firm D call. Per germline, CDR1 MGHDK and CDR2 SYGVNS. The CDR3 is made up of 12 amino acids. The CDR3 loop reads CASNEGGSPLHF. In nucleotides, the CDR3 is TGTGCCAGCAATGAAGGAGGATCACCCCTCCACTTT. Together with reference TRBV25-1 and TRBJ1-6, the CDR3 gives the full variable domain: EADIYQTPRYLVIGTGKKITLECSQTMGHDKMYWYQQDPGMELHLIHYSYGVNSTEKGDLSSESTVSRIRTEHFPLTLESARPSHTSQYLCASNEGGSPLHFGNGTRLTVT.

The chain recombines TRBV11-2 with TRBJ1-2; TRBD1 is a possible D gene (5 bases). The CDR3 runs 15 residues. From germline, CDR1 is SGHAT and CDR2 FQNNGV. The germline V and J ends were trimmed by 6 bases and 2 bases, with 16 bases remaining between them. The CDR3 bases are TGTGCCAGCAGACGTAGCCTGGACACAAACTATGGCTACACCTTC. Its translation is CASRRSLDTNYGYTF.

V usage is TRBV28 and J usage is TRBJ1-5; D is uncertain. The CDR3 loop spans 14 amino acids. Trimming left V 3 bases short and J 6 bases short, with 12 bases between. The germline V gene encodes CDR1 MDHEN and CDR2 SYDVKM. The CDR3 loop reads CASSLVGSTQPQHF. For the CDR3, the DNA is TGTGCCAGCAGTTTGGTTGGGAGTACTCAGCCCCAGCATTTT.

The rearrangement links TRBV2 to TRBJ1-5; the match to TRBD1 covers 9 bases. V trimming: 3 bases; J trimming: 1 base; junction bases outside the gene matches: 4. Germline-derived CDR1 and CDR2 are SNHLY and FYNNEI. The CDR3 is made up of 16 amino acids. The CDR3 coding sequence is TGTGCCAGCAGTGAGGACAGGGGAGGGAGCAATCAGCCCCAGCATTTT. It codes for CASSEDRGGSNQPQHF.

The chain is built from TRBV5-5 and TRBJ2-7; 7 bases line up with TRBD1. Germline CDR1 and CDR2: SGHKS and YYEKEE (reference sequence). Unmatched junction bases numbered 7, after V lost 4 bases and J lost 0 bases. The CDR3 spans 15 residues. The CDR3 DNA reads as TGTGCCAGCAGCCCCGGGACAGCCATCTCCTACGAGCAGTACTTC. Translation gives CASSPGTAISYEQYF.

The CDR3 sequence: CASSPHAASGREQYF. The CDR3 DNA is TGTGCCAGCAGCCCCCACGCGGCTAGCGGGAGAGAGCAGTACTTC. The V gene is TRBV3-1 (or the pseudogene TRBV3-2), the J gene TRBJ2-7, with TRBD2 identical over 10 bases. Germline CDR1 and CDR2: LGHDT and YNNKEL (reference sequence). Germline trimming cut 4 bases from V and 7 bases from J; bases unmatched to any gene: 10. There are 15 residues in the CDR3.

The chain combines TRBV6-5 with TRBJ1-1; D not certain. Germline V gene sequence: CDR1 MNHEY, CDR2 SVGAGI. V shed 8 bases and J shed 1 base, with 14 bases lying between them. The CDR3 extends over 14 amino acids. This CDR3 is CASRRRETNTEAFF. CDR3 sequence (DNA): TGTGCCAGCCGTAGGCGGGAAACGAACACTGAAGCTTTCTTT.

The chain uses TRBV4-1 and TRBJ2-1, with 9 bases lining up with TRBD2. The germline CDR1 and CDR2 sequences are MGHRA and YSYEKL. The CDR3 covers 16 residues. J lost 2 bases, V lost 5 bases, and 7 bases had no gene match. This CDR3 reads CASSYVAGEAYNEQFF. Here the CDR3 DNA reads TGCGCCAGCAGCTACGTAGCGGGAGAGGCCTACAATGAGCAGTTCTTC.

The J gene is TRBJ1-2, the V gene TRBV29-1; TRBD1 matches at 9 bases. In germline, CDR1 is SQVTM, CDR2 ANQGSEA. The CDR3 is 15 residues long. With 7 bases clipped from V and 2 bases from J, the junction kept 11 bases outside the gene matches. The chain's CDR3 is CSAITGGASNYGYTF. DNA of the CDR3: TGCAGCGCCATAACAGGGGGCGCCTCGAACTATGGCTACACCTTC.

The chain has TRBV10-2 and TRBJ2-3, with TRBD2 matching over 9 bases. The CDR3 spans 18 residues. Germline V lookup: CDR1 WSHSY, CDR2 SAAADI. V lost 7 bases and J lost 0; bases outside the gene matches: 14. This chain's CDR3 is CASTGLANSQGSTDTQYF. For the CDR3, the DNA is TGCGCCAGCACCGGACTAGCGAACTCGCAAGGGAGCACAGATACGCAGTATTTT.

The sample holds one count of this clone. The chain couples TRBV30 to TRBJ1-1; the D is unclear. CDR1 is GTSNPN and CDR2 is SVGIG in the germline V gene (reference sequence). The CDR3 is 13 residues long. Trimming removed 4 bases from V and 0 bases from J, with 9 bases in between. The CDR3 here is CAWNPGMNTEAFF. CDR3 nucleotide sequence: TGTGCCTGGAATCCGGGAATGAACACTGAAGCTTTCTTT.

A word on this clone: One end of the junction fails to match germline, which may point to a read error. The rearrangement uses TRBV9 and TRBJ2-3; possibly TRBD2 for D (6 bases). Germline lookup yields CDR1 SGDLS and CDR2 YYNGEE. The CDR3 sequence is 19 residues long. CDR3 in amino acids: CASTVAYGGTRGLPDTQYF. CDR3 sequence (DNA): TGTGCCAGCACCGTAGCCTATGGAGGGACCCGAGGGCTTCCAGATACGCAGTATTTT.

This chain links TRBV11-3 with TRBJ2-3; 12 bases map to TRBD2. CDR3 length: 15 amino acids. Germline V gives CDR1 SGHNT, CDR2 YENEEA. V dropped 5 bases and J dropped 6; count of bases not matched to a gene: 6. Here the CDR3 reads CASSIRTSGTDTQYF. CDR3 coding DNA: TGTGCCAGCAGCATTCGGACTAGCGGGACGGATACGCAGTATTTT.

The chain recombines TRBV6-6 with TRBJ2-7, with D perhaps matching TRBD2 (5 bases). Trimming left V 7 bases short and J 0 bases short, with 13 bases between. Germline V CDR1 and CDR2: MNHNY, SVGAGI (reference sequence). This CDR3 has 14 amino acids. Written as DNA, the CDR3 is TGTGCCAGCAAAGAGGGAGCGAGCTCCTACGAGCAGTACTTC. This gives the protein CASKEGASSYEQYF.

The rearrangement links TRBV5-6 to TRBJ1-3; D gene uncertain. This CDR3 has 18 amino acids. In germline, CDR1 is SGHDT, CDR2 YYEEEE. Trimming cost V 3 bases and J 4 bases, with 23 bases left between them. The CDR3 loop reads CASSSRAGPPPRGNTIYF. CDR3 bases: TGTGCCAGCAGCTCACGGGCGGGTCCGCCCCCAAGGGGAAACACCATATATTTT. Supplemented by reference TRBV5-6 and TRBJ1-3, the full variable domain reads DAGVTQSPTHLIKTRGQQVTLRCSPKSGHDTVSWYQQALGQGPQFIFQYYEEEERQRGNFPDRFSGHQFPNYSSELNVNALLLGDSALYLCASSSRAGPPPRGNTIYFGEGSWLTVV.

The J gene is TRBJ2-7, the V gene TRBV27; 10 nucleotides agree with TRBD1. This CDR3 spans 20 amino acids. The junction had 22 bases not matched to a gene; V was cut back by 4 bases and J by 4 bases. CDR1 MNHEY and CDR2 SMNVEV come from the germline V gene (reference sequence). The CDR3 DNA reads TGTGCCAGCAGTTCCTATCGACAGGGGGCGTTTTTCGGGAGAGTATACGAGCAGTACTTC. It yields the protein CASSSYRQGAFFGRVYEQYF.

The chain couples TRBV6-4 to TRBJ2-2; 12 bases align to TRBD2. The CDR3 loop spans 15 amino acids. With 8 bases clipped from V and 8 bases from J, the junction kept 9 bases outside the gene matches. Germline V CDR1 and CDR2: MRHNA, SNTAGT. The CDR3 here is CASQRLAGAPGELFF. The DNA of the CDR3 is TGTGCCAGCCAAAGACTAGCGGGAGCCCCTGGGGAGCTGTTTTTT.

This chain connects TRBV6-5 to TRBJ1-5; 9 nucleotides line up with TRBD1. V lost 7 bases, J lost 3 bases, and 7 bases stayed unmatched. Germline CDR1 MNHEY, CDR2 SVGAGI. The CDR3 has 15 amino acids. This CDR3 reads CASKPGQGPNQPQHF. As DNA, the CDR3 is TGTGCCAGCAAACCGGGACAGGGACCCAATCAGCCCCAGCATTTT.

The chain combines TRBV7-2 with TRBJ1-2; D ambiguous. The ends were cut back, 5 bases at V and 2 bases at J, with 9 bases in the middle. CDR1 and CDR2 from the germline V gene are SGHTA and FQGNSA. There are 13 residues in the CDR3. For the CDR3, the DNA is TGTGCCAGCAGCGCGGGCGTGAACTATGGCTACACCTTC. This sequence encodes CASSAGVNYGYTF.

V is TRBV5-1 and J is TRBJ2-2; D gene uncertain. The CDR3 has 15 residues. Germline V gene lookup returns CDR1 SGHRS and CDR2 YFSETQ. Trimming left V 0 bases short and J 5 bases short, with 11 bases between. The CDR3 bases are TGCGCCAGCAGCTTGGGTCGAGGAAAGACCGGGGAGCTGTTTTTT. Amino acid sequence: CASSLGRGKTGELFF.

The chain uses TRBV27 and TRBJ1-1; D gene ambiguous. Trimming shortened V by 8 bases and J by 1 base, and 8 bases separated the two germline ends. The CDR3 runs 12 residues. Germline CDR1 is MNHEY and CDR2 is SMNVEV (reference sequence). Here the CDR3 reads CASGAGNTEAFF. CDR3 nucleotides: TGTGCCAGCGGAGCGGGGAACACTGAAGCTTTCTTT.

The DNA for the CDR3 is TGTGCCAGCTCACTCCAGGTTCAAGAGACCCAGTACTTC. Residues: CASSLQVQETQYF. This chain connects TRBV18 to TRBJ2-5; D gene unclear. The CDR3 is 13 residues long. Germline CDR1 and CDR2: KGHSH and LQKENI. The germline V and J ends were trimmed by 4 bases and 2 bases, with 8 bases remaining between them.

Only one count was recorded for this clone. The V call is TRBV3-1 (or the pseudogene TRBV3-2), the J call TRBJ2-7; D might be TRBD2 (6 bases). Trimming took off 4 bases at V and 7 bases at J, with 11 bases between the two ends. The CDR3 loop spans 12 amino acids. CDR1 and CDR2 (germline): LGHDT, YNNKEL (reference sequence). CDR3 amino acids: CASSLRGGEQYF. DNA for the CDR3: TGTGCCAGCAGCCTACGGGGAGGTGAGCAGTACTTC.

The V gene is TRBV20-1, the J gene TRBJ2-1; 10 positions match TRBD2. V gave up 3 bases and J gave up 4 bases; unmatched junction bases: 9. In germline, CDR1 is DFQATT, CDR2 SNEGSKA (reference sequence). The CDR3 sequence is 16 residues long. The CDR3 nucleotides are TGCAGTGCTAGTGCTAGCGGGAGTTGGGTATACAATGAGCAGTTCTTC. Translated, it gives CSASASGSWVYNEQFF.

The DNA for the CDR3 is TGCGCCAGCATTCTGGAAACAGGGGGCCCCTACGAGCAGTACTTC. This translates into CASILETGGPYEQYF. The gene calls are TRBV23-1 and TRBJ2-7; 9 nucleotides align to TRBD1. TRBV23-1 falls under the ORF class, with uncertain function. The CDR3 length is 15 residues. V shed 7 bases and J 2 bases; nucleotides not matched to a gene: 9.

Here the CDR3 DNA reads TGTGCCATCAGATCAGGGACAGGGGTCGGGGCCAACGTCCTGACTTTC. It codes for CAIRSGTGVGANVLTF. The J gene is TRBJ2-6, the V gene TRBV10-3; 10 bases agree with TRBD1. Germline CDR1 and CDR2: ENHRY and SYGVKD. This CDR3 has 16 residues. V trimming: 6 bases; J trimming: 4 bases; junction bases outside the gene matches: 6.